This passage covers 8 T cell receptor beta chains from one sample sequenced in a study of tumor and adjacent non-tumor tissue in lung cancer. Three rounds of nested PCR, following a modified ARM-PCR protocol, produced the TCRbeta library. Via MiXCR, TCRdb re-called the multiplex PCR reads, giving one row per CDR3 protein. Of some 99,000 distinct CDR3 sequences in the sample, roughly 75% were seen once. This sample's RNA came from whole unsorted tissue. What was sequenced was lung tumor tissue. The origin of the receptors is a woman aged 55-69 years with non-small cell lung cancer.

The V call is TRBV6-1, the J call TRBJ1-5, with D unresolved. V gave up 3 bases and J gave up 11 bases, with 26 bases separating them. Germline V gives CDR1 MNHNS, CDR2 SASEGT. This CDR3 contains 17 residues. The CDR3 nucleotides read TGTGCCAGCAGTGAGGGTACGAAGGCGGGGAGCAATCATGCCCAGCATTTT. Translation: CASSEGTKAGSNHAQHF.

Concerning this clonotype itself: Likely a read error: the CDR3 ends without its conserved phenylalanine or tryptophan. The chain joins TRBV6-2 or TRBV6-3 to TRBJ2-2, with a tentative D call TRBD2 (5 bases). The CDR3 length is 17 residues. The germline CDR1 and CDR2 sequences are MNHEY and SVGEGT. The CDR3 nucleotides read TGTGCCAGCTGTTACACCCAACAGAGGGCCAACACCGGAGAGCTGTTTTAT. Translated: CASCYTQQRANTGELFY.

On this clonotype: Lacking the conserved final phenylalanine or tryptophan, this CDR3 likely reflects a read error. The CDR3 DNA reads as TGTGCCAGCAGTTACTCGAAAGGCGACTGCTACGAGCAGTACTTA. It yields the protein CASSYSKGDCYEQYL. This chain connects TRBV6-6 to TRBJ2-7; D remains unclear. The CDR3 covers 15 residues. V was shortened by 0 bases and J by 3 bases, with 12 bases between the two germline ends. CDR1 is MNHNY and CDR2 is SVGAGI in the germline V gene (reference sequence).

Details on this clonotype: At one boundary the junction diverges from the germline segment, which might be a read error. The chain joins TRBV11-3 to TRBJ1-1; D is unclear. This CDR3 comprises 16 residues. Germline CDR1 SGHNT, CDR2 YENEEA. The CDR3 DNA is TGTGCCAGCAGCTCTAGAGTCCGTCGGGATGACGCTGAAGTTTTCTTT. This translates into CASSSRVRRDDAEVFF.

For this clonotype: At one end the junction does not follow the germline gene, possibly because of a read error. The V and J genes are TRBV4-3 and TRBJ2-6; perhaps TRBD1 as D (6 bases). CDR1 is LGHNA and CDR2 is YSLEER in the germline V gene. The CDR3 covers 16 residues. The CDR3 coding sequence is TGCGCCAGCAGACATCTACAGGGTGATGGGCCCAACGTCCTGACTTTC. It yields the protein CASRHLQGDGPNVLTF.

V usage is TRBV29-1 and J usage is TRBJ1-2, with D unclear. Germline V lookup: CDR1 SQVTM, CDR2 ANQGSEA. The CDR3 covers 17 residues. Trimming took off 4 bases at V and 8 bases at J, with 29 bases between the two ends. CDR3 DNA sequence: TGCAGCGTTGTCCCCCCCTTCGCTGCAAGTGGCGTCGGGGGCTACACCTTC. Translated, it gives CSVVPPFAASGVGGYTF. Full variable domain (rest looked up from reference TRBV29-1 and TRBJ1-2): SAVISQKPSRDICQRGTSLTIQCQVDSQVTMMFWYRQQPGQSLTLIATANQGSEATYESGFVIDKFPISRPNLTFSTLTVSNMSPEDSSIYLCSVVPPFAASGVGGYTFGSGTRLTVV.

Notes on this clonotype: Possible read error: a much larger clone is one base away. The rearrangement links TRBV6-6 to TRBJ2-7; D gene uncertain. Trimming left V 4 bases short and J 8 bases short, with 9 bases between. The CDR3 is 11 amino acids. Germline CDR1 and CDR2: MNHNY and SVGAGI (reference sequence). CDR3 amino acids: CASSSQRQQYF. CDR3 nucleotide sequence: TGTGCCAGCAGTTCCCAGAGGCAGCAGTACTTC.

To note about this clonotype: A read error may be the cause here, since a much bigger clone is one base away. The chain employs TRBV5-5 and TRBJ2-3; no firm D call. The CDR3 extends over 15 amino acids. Germline CDR1 SGHKS, CDR2 YYEKEE (reference sequence). The CDR3 DNA reads TGTACCAGCAGCCTTGGATACGGATACACAGATACGCAGTATTTT. Amino acid sequence: CTSSLGYGYTDTQYF.